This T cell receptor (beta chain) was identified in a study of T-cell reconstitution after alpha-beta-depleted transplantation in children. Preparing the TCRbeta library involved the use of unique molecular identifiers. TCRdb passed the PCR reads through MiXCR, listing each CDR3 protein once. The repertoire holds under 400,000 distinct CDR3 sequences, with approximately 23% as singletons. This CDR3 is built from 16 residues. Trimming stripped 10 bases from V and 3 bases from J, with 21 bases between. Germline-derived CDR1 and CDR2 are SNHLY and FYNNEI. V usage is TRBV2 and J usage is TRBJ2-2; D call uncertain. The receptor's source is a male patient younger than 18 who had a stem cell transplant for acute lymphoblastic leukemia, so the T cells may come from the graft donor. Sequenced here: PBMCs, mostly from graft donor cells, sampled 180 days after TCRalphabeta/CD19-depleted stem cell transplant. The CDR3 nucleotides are TGTGCCATGGACCGAAACCAATTACATTACACCGGGGAGCTGTTTTTT. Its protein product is CAMDRNQLHYTGELFF.